This T cell receptor beta chain originates from a study of T-cell reconstitution after alpha-beta-depleted transplantation in children. Study-level results: About two months after transplant, alpha-beta T cells reportedly came from several hundred expanded graft clones. The high TCRbeta diversity at day 60 in some patients came from surviving recipient T cells and thymic progenitors.

The CDR3 spans 15 residues. The J segment lost 0 bases and the V segment lost 5 bases, leaving 6 bases of the junction unmatched. The germline CDR1 and CDR2 sequences are DFQATT and SNEGSKA (reference sequence). Preparation of the TCRbeta library involved a method that used unique molecular identifiers. TCRdb itself ran the PCR reads through MiXCR, one entry per CDR3 protein. Of some 840,000 distinct CDR3 sequences in the sample, roughly 16% were seen once. To note about this clonotype: What it binds is unknown.

The source of this sequence is a male patient younger than 18 who had a stem cell transplant for acute lymphoblastic leukemia, so the T cells may come from the graft donor. The sequenced sample was PBMCs, mostly from graft donor cells, obtained 360 days after TCRalphabeta/CD19-depleted stem cell transplant. The chain uses TRBV20-1 and TRBJ2-1; 8 bases agree with TRBD2. In DNA, the CDR3 is TGCAGTGCTCTTGGACTAGCTAGCTCCTACAATGAGCAGTTCTTC. This codes for CSALGLASSYNEQFF.